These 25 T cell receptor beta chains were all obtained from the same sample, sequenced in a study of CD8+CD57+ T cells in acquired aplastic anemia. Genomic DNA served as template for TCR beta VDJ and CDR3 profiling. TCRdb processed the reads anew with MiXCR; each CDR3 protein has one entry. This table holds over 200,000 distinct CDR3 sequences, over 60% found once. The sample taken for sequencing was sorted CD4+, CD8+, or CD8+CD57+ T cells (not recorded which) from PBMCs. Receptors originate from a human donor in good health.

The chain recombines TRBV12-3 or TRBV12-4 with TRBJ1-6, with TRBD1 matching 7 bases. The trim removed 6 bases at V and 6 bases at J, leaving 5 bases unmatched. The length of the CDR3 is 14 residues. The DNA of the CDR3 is TGTGCCAGCAGAACGACAGGGCCTAATTCACCCCTCCACTTT. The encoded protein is CASRTTGPNSPLHF.

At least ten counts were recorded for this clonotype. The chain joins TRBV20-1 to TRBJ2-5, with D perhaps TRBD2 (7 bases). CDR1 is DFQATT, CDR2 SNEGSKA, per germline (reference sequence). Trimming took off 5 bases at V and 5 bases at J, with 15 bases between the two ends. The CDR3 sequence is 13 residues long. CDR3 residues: CSAPEGGMETQYF. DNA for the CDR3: TGCAGTGCTCCCGAGGGGGGGATGGAGACCCAGTACTTC.

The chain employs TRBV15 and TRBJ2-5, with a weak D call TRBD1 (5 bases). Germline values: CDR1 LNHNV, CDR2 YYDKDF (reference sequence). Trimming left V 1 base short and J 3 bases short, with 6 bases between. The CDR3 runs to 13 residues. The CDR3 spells CATSRGREETQYF. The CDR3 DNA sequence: TGTGCCACCAGCAGAGGCAGGGAAGAGACCCAGTACTTC.

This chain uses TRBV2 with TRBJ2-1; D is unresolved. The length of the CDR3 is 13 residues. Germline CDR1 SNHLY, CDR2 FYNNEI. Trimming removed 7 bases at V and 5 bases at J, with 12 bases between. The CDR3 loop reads CASTMWVDNEQFF. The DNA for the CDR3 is TGTGCCAGCACCATGTGGGTAGACAATGAGCAGTTCTTC.

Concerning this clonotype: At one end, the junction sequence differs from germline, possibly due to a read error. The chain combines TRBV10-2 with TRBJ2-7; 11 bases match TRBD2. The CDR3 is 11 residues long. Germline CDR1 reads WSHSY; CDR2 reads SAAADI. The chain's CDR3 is CASRPTSGNPF. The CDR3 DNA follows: TGCGCCAGCAGGCCGACTAGCGGGAATCCCTTC.

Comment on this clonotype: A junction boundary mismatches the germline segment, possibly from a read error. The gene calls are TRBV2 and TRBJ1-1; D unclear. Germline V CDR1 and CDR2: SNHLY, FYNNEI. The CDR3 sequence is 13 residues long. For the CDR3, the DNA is TGTGCCAGCAGTGGCAGTCTGAACACTGAAGCTCTCTTT. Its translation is CASSGSLNTEALF.

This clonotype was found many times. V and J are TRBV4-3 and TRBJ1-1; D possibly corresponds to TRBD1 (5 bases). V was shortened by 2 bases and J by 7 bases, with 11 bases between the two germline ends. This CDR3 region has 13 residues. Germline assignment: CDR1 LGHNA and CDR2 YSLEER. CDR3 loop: CASSQSQGFEAFF. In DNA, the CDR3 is TGCGCCAGCAGCCAATCTCAGGGATTTGAAGCTTTCTTT.

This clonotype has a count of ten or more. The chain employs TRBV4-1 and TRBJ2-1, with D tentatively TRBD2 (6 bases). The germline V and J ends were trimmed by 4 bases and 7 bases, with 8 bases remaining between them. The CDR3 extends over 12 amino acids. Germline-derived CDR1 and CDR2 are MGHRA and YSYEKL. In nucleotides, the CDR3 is TGCGCCAGCAGCCCCGGGGGAAATGAGCAGTTCTTC. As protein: CASSPGGNEQFF.

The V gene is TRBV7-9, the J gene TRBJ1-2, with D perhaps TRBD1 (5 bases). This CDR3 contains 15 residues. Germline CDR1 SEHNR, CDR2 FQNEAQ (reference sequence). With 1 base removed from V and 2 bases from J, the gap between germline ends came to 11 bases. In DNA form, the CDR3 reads TGTGCCAGCAGCTTAGGCGTGGGGCGCAACTATGGCTACACCTTC. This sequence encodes CASSLGVGRNYGYTF.

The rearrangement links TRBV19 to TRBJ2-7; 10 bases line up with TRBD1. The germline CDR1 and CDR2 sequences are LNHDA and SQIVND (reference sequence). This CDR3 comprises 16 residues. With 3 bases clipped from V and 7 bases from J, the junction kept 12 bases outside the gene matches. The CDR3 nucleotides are TGTGCCAGTAGTATCCTCCCGGGACAGGGGAGTACGGAGCAGTACTTC. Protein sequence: CASSILPGQGSTEQYF.

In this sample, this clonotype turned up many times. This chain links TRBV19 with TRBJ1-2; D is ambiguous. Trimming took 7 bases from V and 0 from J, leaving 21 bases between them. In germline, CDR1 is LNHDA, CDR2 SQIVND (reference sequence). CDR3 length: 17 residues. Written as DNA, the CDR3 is TGTGCCAGTAACCTTGGACTAATTAAGGGCGCTAACTATGGCTACACCTTC. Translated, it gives CASNLGLIKGANYGYTF.

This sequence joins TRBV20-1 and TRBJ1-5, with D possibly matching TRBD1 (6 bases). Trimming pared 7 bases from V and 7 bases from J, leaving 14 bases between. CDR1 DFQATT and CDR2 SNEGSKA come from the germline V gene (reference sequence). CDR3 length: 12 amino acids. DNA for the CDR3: TGCAGTGGGACAGATTCGGACCAGCCCCAGCATTTT. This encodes CSGTDSDQPQHF.

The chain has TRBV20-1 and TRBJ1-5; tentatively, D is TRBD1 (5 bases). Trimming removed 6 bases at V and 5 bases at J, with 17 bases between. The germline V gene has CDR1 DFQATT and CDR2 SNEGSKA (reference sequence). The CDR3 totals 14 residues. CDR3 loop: CSATNRGSDQPQHF. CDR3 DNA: TGCAGTGCCACTAACCGGGGGAGCGATCAGCCCCAGCATTTT.

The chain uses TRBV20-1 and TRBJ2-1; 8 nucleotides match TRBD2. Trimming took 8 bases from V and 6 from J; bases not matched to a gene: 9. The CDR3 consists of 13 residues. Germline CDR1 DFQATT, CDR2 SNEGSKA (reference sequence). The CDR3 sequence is CSIRGGLVNEQFF. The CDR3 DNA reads TGCAGTATACGGGGGGGCCTGGTCAATGAGCAGTTCTTC.

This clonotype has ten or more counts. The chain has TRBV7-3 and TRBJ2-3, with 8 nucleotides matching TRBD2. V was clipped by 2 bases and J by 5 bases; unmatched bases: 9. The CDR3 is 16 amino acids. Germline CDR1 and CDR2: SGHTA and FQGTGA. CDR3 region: CASSLAAGGVGDTQYF. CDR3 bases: TGTGCCAGCAGCTTAGCGGCGGGAGGCGTGGGAGATACGCAGTATTTT. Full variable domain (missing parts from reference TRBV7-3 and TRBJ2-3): GAGVSQTPSNKVTEKGKYVELRCDPISGHTALYWYRQSLGQGPEFLIYFQGTGAADDSGLPNDRFFAVRPEGSVSTLKIQRTERGDSAVYLCASSLAAGGVGDTQYFGPGTRLTVL.

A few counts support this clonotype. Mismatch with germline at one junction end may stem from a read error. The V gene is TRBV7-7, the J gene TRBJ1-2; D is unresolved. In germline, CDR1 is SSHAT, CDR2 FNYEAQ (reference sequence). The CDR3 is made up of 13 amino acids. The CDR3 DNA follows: TGTGCTAGCAGCTTAGATGACGGCCCTGGAAACACCTTC. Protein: CASSLDDGPGNTF.

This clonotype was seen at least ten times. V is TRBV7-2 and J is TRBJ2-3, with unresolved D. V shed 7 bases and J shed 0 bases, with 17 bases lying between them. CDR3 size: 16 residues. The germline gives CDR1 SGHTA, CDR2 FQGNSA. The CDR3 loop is CASTTSAVASTDTQYF. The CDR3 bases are TGTGCCAGCACTACGAGTGCGGTAGCTAGCACAGATACGCAGTATTTT.

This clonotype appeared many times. CDR3 coding DNA: TGCGCCAGCAGCCCCGGTGTGGGAAACACCATATATTTT. Translated: CASSPGVGNTIYF. The V and J genes are TRBV4-3 and TRBJ1-3; D is unresolved. The ends were cut back, 4 bases at V and 4 bases at J, with 8 bases in the middle. From germline, CDR1 is LGHNA and CDR2 YSLEER. The CDR3 spans 13 residues.

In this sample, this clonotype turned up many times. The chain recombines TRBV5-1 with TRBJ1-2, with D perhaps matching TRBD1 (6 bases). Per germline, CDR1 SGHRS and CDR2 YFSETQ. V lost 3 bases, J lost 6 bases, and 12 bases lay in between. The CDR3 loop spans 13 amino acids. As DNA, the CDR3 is TGCGCCAGCAGCTCGACAGGCGATAATGGCTACACCTTC. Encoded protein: CASSSTGDNGYTF.

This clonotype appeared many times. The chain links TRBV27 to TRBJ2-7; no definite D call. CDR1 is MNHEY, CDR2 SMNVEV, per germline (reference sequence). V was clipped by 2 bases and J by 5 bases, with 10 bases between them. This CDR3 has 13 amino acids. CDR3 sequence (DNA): TGTGCCAGCAGTTTAGGGCCCCGAAACGAGCAGTACTTC. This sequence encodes CASSLGPRNEQYF.

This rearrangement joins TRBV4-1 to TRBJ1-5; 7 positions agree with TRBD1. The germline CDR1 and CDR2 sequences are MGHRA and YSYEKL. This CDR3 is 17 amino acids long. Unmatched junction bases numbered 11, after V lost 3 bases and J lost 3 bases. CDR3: CASSQGEQGLPNQPQHF. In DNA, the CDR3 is TGCGCCAGCAGCCAGGGTGAACAGGGGCTCCCCAATCAGCCCCAGCATTTT.

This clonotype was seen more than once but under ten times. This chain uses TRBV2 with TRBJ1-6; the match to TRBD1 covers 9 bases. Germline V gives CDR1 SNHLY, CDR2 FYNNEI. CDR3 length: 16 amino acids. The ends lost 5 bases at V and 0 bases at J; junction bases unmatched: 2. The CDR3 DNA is TGTGCCAGCAGTCTGGACAGGGGCTCCTATAATTCACCCCTCCACTTT. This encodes CASSLDRGSYNSPLHF.

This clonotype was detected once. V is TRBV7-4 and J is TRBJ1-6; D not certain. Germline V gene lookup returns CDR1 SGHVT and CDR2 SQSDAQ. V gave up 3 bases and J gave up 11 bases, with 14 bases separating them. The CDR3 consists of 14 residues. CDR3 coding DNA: TGTGCCAGCAGCTTCGAGTATACGAATCCACCCCTCCACTTT. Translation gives CASSFEYTNPPLHF.

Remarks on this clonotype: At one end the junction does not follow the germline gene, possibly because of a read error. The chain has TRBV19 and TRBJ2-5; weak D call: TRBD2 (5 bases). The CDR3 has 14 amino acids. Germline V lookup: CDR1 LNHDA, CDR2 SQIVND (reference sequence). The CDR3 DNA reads TGTGCCAGAAGTATACCCCCCCCGGGGGAGACCCAGTACTTC. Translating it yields CARSIPPPGETQYF.

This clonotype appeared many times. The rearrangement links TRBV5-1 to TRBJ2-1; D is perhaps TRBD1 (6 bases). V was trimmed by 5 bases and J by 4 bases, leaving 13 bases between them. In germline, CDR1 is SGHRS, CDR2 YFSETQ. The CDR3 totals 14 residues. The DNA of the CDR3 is TGCGCCAGCAGTTGGGACACCACTTACAATGAGCAGTTCTTC. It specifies CASSWDTTYNEQFF.